This T cell receptor beta chain stems from a study of T cells in Graves' hyperthyroidism and ophthalmopathy. Notes on the study in general: A model using 13 V-J features told ophthalmopathy apart from stable hyperthyroidism. The model made its ophthalmopathy prediction, and onset followed a median approximately 6 months later.

Germline V gene lookup returns CDR1 SGHTA and CDR2 FQGNSA. The CDR3 has 14 residues. The V gene lost 5 bases and the J gene lost 5 bases, with 15 bases spanning the gap. Amplification of TCR beta CDR3 regions used RNA as the template. First-round RT-PCR of the TCR CDR3 relied on the HTBI primer set. Each CDR3 protein gets one entry after TCRdb re-called the multiplex PCR reads with MiXCR. The sample carries about 840,000 distinct CDR3 sequences, roughly 37% recorded once. The table lists this clonotype with many counts. Its antigen is currently unknown. Absent ophthalmopathy progression within 18 months defined stable Graves' hyperthyroidism. Investigators excluded patients with uncontrolled infection, other autoimmune disease, pregnancy or lactation.

The TCR comes from a man in his late teens or twenties with Graves' hyperthyroidism. This chain connects TRBV7-2 to TRBJ2-5, with D perhaps TRBD1 (6 bases). The sequencing input was blood. In DNA, the CDR3 is TGTGCCAGCAGCCTACCGACAGGCTGGGAGACCCAGTACTTC. This sequence encodes CASSLPTGWETQYF. The full variable domain, with the rest looked up from reference TRBV7-2 and TRBJ2-5, is GAGVSQSPSNKVTEKGKDVELRCDPISGHTALYWYRQSLGQGLEFLIYFQGNSAPDKSGLPSDRFSAERTGGSVSTLTIQRTQQEDSAVYLCASSLPTGWETQYFGPGTRLLVL.